These 28 T cell receptor beta chains were sequenced from one sample in a study of blood T cell repertoires in COVID-19. The repertoire was sequenced with immunoSEQ multiplex PCR; TCRdb's copy has only in-frame clones and lacks some. The sample consists of some 240,000 clones, over 70% of them appearing once. The sequencing sample was made of peripheral blood. The source is a woman in her 70s with acute or convalescent COVID-19.

This clone was seen a handful of times. The rearrangement uses TRBV7-2 and TRBJ1-1; D is undetermined. The CDR3 is 13 amino acids. Trimming removed 2 bases from V and 1 base from J, with 5 bases in between. Germline CDR1 and CDR2: SGHTA and FQGNSA. Written as DNA, the CDR3 is TGTGCCAGCAGCTTAAGACAGAACACTGAAGCTTTCTTT. It specifies CASSLRQNTEAFF.

In DNA, the CDR3 is TGTGCCAGCAGCCTTCTTCCCGGGGAGCTGTTTTTT. Translated: CASSLLPGELFF. The V gene is TRBV3-1 (or the pseudogene TRBV3-2), the J gene TRBJ2-2; D call uncertain. Trimming took off 4 bases at V and 6 bases at J, with 6 bases between the two ends. The V gene's germline CDR1 is LGHDT and CDR2 YNNKEL (reference sequence). The CDR3 totals 12 residues.

This clone was observed once. The rearrangement joins TRBV6-5 to TRBJ2-1, with 10 nucleotides matching TRBD2. The germline V gene has CDR1 MNHEY and CDR2 SVGAGI. The CDR3 covers 14 residues. With 7 bases clipped from V and 6 bases from J, the junction kept 6 bases outside the gene matches. This CDR3 reads CASKERGGFNEQFF. The CDR3 nucleotides read TGTGCCAGCAAAGAGCGGGGGGGCTTCAATGAGCAGTTCTTC.

The chain employs TRBV5-1 and TRBJ1-1; possibly TRBD1 for D (6 bases). Trimming took 2 bases from V and 1 from J, leaving 12 bases between them. In germline, CDR1 is SGHRS, CDR2 YFSETQ. The CDR3 totals 15 residues. DNA of the CDR3: TGCGCCAGCAGCTTAACGCTGGGGGCGAACACTGAAGCTTTCTTT. It is translated as CASSLTLGANTEAFF.

The genes are TRBV4-1 and TRBJ2-5; TRBD1 matches at 8 bases. V lost 4 bases to trimming and J lost 5 bases; unmatched junction nucleotides: 9. Per the germline V gene, CDR1 is MGHRA and CDR2 is YSYEKL. The CDR3 sequence is 15 residues long. For the CDR3, the DNA is TGCGCCAGCAGCCCAGGACAGGGTACTAGGGAGACCCAGTACTTC. Translating gives CASSPGQGTRETQYF.

The genes are TRBV29-1 and TRBJ1-1; 10 bases match TRBD1. The CDR3 is 12 amino acids. Germline-derived CDR1 and CDR2 are SQVTM and ANQGSEA. Losses at the gene ends were 7 bases for V and 4 bases for J; bases not matched to a gene: 3. The chain's CDR3 is CSAGTGVTEAFF. CDR3 sequence (DNA): TGCAGCGCAGGGACAGGGGTCACTGAAGCTTTCTTT.

The CDR3 bases are TGCGCCAGCAGCACCCGACAGGCGGACACCGGGGAGCTGTTTTTT. Translation: CASSTRQADTGELFF. The J gene is TRBJ2-2, the V gene TRBV5-1, with TRBD1 as a possible D gene (6 bases). The CDR3 is 15 amino acids. The V and J ends lost 4 bases and 3 bases respectively, with 13 bases between them. Germline V lookup: CDR1 SGHRS, CDR2 YFSETQ.

The rearrangement uses TRBV9 and TRBJ1-3; 9 nucleotides match TRBD1. V lost 3 bases, J lost 6 bases, and 4 bases stayed unmatched. CDR1 and CDR2 (germline): SGDLS, YYNGEE. This CDR3 contains 14 residues. The CDR3 sequence is CASSERQGVNTIYF. The CDR3 DNA reads as TGTGCCAGCAGCGAGAGACAGGGGGTAAACACCATATATTTT.

The chain carries TRBV4-1 and TRBJ2-5, with 7 positions matching TRBD2. The V gene end was trimmed by 2 bases and the J gene end by 3 bases; junction bases not matched to a gene: 6. The CDR3 has 15 residues. The V gene's germline CDR1 is MGHRA and CDR2 YSYEKL. The CDR3 bases are TGCGCCAGCAGCCAATCCGAACTAGCGAAAGAGACCCAGTACTTC. The encoded protein is CASSQSELAKETQYF.

The chain is built from TRBV9 and TRBJ2-2; D is possibly TRBD1 (6 bases). This CDR3 has 15 amino acids. Germline values: CDR1 SGDLS, CDR2 YYNGEE. Trimming cost V 2 bases and J 3 bases, with 11 bases left between them. CDR3 residues: CASSVTSGDTGELFF. Here the CDR3 DNA reads TGTGCCAGCAGCGTTACCTCAGGGGACACCGGGGAGCTGTTTTTT.

The genes are TRBV19 and TRBJ1-6, with D possibly TRBD1 on 5 matching bases. Germline V gene sequence: CDR1 LNHDA, CDR2 SQIVND (reference sequence). The length of the CDR3 is 13 residues. V was trimmed by 6 bases and J by 5 bases, leaving 8 bases between them. The CDR3 DNA reads TGTGCCAGTAGGGGACTAGATAATTCACCCCTCCACTTT. This translates into CASRGLDNSPLHF.

The chain employs TRBV5-1 and TRBJ2-3; possible D gene TRBD1, 5 bases. The CDR3 has 15 amino acids. Germline assignment: CDR1 SGHRS and CDR2 YFSETQ. Trimming pared 4 bases from V and 0 bases from J, leaving 12 bases between. CDR3 loop: CASSTQGRSTDTQYF. CDR3 nucleotides: TGCGCCAGCAGCACCCAGGGTAGGAGCACAGATACGCAGTATTTT.

J is TRBJ2-5 and V is TRBV7-2, with 8 nucleotides matching TRBD1. This CDR3 is 14 amino acids long. V trimming: 3 bases; J trimming: 2 bases; junction bases outside the gene matches: 2. The V gene's germline CDR1 is SGHTA and CDR2 FQGNSA. Written as DNA, the CDR3 is TGTGCCAGCAGCTTCCGACAGGGGCAAGAGACCCAGTACTTC. Protein: CASSFRQGQETQYF. Together with reference TRBV7-2 and TRBJ2-5, the CDR3 gives the full variable domain: GAGVSQSPSNKVTEKGKDVELRCDPISGHTALYWYRQSLGQGLEFLIYFQGNSAPDKSGLPSDRFSAERTGGSVSTLTIQRTQQEDSAVYLCASSFRQGQETQYFGPGTRLLVL.

V gene TRBV10-2 combines with J gene TRBJ2-7, with 7 bases lining up with TRBD1. The V segment lost 6 bases and the J segment 4 bases; nucleotides outside the gene matches: 12. Germline assignment: CDR1 WSHSY and CDR2 SAAADI. The CDR3 sequence is 15 residues long. CDR3 residues: CASRPGDRVGYEQYF. As DNA, the CDR3 is TGCGCCAGCAGACCAGGAGACAGGGTGGGGTACGAGCAGTACTTC.

This chain uses TRBV11-3 with TRBJ2-2; D ambiguous. The CDR3 spans 13 residues. CDR1 is SGHNT, CDR2 YENEEA, per germline. Trimming shortened V by 3 bases and J by 4 bases, and 6 bases separated the two germline ends. The CDR3 DNA sequence: TGTGCCAGCAGCTTTACTGCCACCGGGGAGCTGTTTTTT. It codes for CASSFTATGELFF.

The J gene is TRBJ1-1, the V gene TRBV19, with a possible D match to TRBD1 (6 bases). Trimming took 5 bases from V and 0 from J, leaving 7 bases between them. From germline, CDR1 is LNHDA and CDR2 SQIVND (reference sequence). The CDR3 consists of 13 residues. CDR3 sequence (DNA): TGTGCCAGTAGTCAGGGGATGAACACTGAAGCTTTCTTT. This codes for CASSQGMNTEAFF.

The V gene is TRBV10-3, the J gene TRBJ2-1; TRBD2 matches 7 bases. V lost 2 bases to trimming and J lost 7 bases; unmatched junction nucleotides: 2. The CDR3 has 13 residues. The germline gives CDR1 ENHRY, CDR2 SYGVKD. CDR3 sequence (DNA): TGTGCCATCAGTGAGGCGGGGGTAAATGAGCAGTTCTTC. It translates to CAISEAGVNEQFF.

The rearrangement joins TRBV11-2 to TRBJ1-4; D gene uncertain. This CDR3 has 15 amino acids. CDR1 and CDR2 (germline): SGHAT, FQNNGV. Deletions cut 5 bases from V and 8 bases from J, with 18 bases between. The CDR3 coding sequence is TGTGCCAGCAGCCGCTTATATGCCCGTGGCGAAAAACTGTTTTTT. It specifies CASSRLYARGEKLFF. Full variable domain (remainder filled in from reference TRBV11-2 and TRBJ1-4): EAGVAQSPRYKIIEKRQSVAFWCNPISGHATLYWYQQILGQGPKLLIQFQNNGVVDDSQLPKDRFSAERLKGVDSTLKIQPAKLEDSAVYLCASSRLYARGEKLFFGSGTQLSVL.

The rearrangement links TRBV10-3 to TRBJ2-5; 11 nucleotides match TRBD2. Per germline, CDR1 ENHRY and CDR2 SYGVKD. Losses at the gene ends were 5 bases for V and 9 bases for J; bases not matched to a gene: 5. The CDR3 covers 13 residues. The CDR3 spells CAISPPSGGSQYF. CDR3 sequence (DNA): TGTGCCATCAGTCCACCTAGCGGGGGGTCCCAGTACTTC.

The rearrangement links TRBV6-2 or TRBV6-3 to TRBJ2-1; weak D call: TRBD2 (7 bases). Trimming pared 6 bases from V and 3 bases from J, leaving 30 bases between. Germline CDR1 MNHEY, CDR2 SVGEGT. The CDR3 runs 20 residues. As DNA, the CDR3 is TGTGCCAGCAGCCCCACCTCGGGGCGGGGGCCCTCGCGGGTCTACAATGAGCAGTTCTTC. Encoded protein: CASSPTSGRGPSRVYNEQFF.

This clone has only one observation. The genes are TRBV30 and TRBJ1-4; weak D call: TRBD1 (6 bases). The V end was cut by 5 bases, the J end by 7 bases, with 11 bases between. Germline V gene data show CDR1 as GTSNPN and CDR2 as SVGIG (reference sequence). The CDR3 is made up of 12 amino acids. Here the CDR3 DNA reads TGTGCCTGGGGGACAAGAGGTGAAAAACTGTTTTTT. Encoded protein: CAWGTRGEKLFF.

The chain joins TRBV18 to TRBJ2-7; D may be TRBD2 (5 bases). Trimming cost V 6 bases and J 4 bases, with 10 bases left between them. The CDR3 loop spans 12 amino acids. Germline V gives CDR1 KGHSH, CDR2 LQKENI. The CDR3 DNA reads TGTGCCAGCTCCGGGGATGATTACGAGCAGTACGTC. It codes for CASSGDDYEQYV.

J is TRBJ2-4 and V is TRBV10-1; 9 bases agree with TRBD1. After removal of 3 bases from V and 8 bases from J, the junction contained 5 bases not matched to a gene. The CDR3 covers 14 residues. Germline CDR1 is WNHNN and CDR2 is SYGVQD (reference sequence). This chain's CDR3 is CASSDGTGSYIQYF. CDR3 nucleotide sequence: TGCGCCAGCAGTGACGGGACAGGGAGCTACATTCAGTACTTC.

The rearrangement uses TRBV30 and TRBJ2-4; TRBD1 aligns across 10 bases. This CDR3 is 15 amino acids long. The ends lost 1 base at V and 2 bases at J; junction bases unmatched: 2. Germline V gives CDR1 GTSNPN, CDR2 SVGIG (reference sequence). CDR3 sequence: CAWSEDRGSKNIQYF. In nucleotides, the CDR3 is TGTGCCTGGAGTGAGGACAGGGGGTCCAAAAACATTCAGTACTTC. The full variable domain, rest sourced from reference TRBV30 and TRBJ2-4, is SQTIHQWPATLVQPVGSPLSLECTVEGTSNPNLYWYRQAAGRGLQLLFYSVGIGQISSEVPQNLSASRPQDRQFILSSKKLLLSDSGFYLCAWSEDRGSKNIQYFGAGTRLSVL.

This clone was observed once. The chain is built from TRBV6-5 and TRBJ2-1; 12 bases agree with TRBD2. The germline V gene encodes CDR1 MNHEY and CDR2 SVGAGI. Trimming at V came to 6 bases and at J to 15 bases, leaving 6 bases not matched to a gene. This CDR3 has 12 residues. The CDR3, as DNA: TGTGCCAGCAGACCCGGACTAGCGGGGTTGTTCTTC. It translates to CASRPGLAGLFF.

The chain uses TRBV7-8 and TRBJ2-5; TRBD2 matches 16 bases. J was trimmed by 1 base and V by 4 bases; bases with no gene match: 6. CDR1 is SGHVS and CDR2 is FQNEAQ in the germline V gene. The CDR3 length is 18 residues. The CDR3 sequence is CASSSPGTSGGGQETQYF. Here the CDR3 DNA reads TGTGCCAGCAGCTCCCCGGGGACTAGCGGGGGGGGCCAAGAGACCCAGTACTTC.

The V and J genes are TRBV5-5 and TRBJ2-7; TRBD1 agrees at 9 bases. Germline V gene sequence: CDR1 SGHKS, CDR2 YYEKEE (reference sequence). Trimming removed 0 bases from V and 3 bases from J; junction bases left unmatched: 4. There are 15 residues in the CDR3. The CDR3 nucleotides read TGTGCCAGCAGCTTGGCGGGGACAGGGAACTACGAGCAGTACGTC. Translating it yields CASSLAGTGNYEQYV.

V usage is TRBV24-1 and J usage is TRBJ2-5; D might be TRBD1 (5 bases). In germline, CDR1 is KGHDR, CDR2 SFDVKD. V lost 4 bases to trimming and J lost 5 bases, with 19 bases between them. This CDR3 is 16 amino acids long. The CDR3 DNA reads TGTGCCACCAGTGACCCTGGAACCTGGGGCGCGGAGACCCAGTACTTC. Translation gives CATSDPGTWGAETQYF.